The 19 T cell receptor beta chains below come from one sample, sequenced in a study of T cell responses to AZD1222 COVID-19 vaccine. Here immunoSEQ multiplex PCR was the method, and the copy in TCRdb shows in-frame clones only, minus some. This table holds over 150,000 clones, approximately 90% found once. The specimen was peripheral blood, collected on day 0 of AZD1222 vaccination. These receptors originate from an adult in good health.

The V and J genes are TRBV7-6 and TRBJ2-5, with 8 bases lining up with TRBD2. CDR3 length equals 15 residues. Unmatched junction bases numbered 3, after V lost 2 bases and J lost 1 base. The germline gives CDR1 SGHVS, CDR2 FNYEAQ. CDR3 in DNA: TGTGCCAGCAGCTTATTCGGGAGGGCCCAAGAGACCCAGTACTTC. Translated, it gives CASSLFGRAQETQYF. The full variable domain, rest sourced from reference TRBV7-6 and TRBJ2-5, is GAGVSQSPRYKVTKRGQDVALRCDPISGHVSLYWYRQALGQGPEFLTYFNYEAQQDKSGLPNDRFSAERPEGSISTLTIQRTEQRDSAMYRCASSLFGRAQETQYFGPGTRLLVL.

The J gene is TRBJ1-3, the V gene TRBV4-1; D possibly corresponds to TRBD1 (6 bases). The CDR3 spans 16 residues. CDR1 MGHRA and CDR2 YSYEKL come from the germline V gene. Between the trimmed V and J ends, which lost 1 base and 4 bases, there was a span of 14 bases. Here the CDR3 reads CASSQAGTMFGNTIYF. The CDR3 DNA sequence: TGCGCCAGCAGCCAAGCGGGGACAATGTTCGGAAACACCATATATTTT.

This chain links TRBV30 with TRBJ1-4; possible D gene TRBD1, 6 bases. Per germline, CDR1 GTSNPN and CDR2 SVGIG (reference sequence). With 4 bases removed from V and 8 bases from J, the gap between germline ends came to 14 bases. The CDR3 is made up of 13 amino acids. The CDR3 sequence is CAWNGGAGEKLFF. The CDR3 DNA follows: TGTGCCTGGAACGGGGGGGCCGGCGAAAAACTGTTTTTT. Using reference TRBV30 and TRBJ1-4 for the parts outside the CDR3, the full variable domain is SQTIHQWPATLVQPVGSPLSLECTVEGTSNPNLYWYRQAAGRGLQLLFYSVGIGQISSEVPQNLSASRPQDRQFILSSKKLLLSDSGFYLCAWNGGAGEKLFFGSGTQLSVL.

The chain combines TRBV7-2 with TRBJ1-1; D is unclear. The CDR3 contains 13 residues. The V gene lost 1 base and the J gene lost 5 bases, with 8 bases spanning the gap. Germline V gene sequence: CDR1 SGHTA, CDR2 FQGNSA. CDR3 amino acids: CASSLEARTEAFF. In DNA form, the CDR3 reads TGTGCCAGCAGCTTAGAGGCTCGGACTGAAGCTTTCTTT. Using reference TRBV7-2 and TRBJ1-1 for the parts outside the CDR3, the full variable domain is GAGVSQSPSNKVTEKGKDVELRCDPISGHTALYWYRQSLGQGLEFLIYFQGNSAPDKSGLPSDRFSAERTGGSVSTLTIQRTQQEDSAVYLCASSLEARTEAFFGQGTRLTVV.

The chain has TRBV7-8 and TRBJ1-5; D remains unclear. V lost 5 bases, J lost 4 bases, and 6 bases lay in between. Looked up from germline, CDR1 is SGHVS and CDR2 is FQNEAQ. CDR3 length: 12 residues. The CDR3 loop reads CASSLGNQPQHF. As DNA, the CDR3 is TGTGCCAGCAGCCTGGGGAATCAGCCCCAGCATTTT.

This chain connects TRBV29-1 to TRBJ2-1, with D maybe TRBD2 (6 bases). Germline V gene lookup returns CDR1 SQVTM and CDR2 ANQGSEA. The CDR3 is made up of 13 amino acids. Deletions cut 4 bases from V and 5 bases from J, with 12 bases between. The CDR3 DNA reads TGCAGCGTTGGGGTTAGCGGACACAATGAGCAGTTCTTC. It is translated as CSVGVSGHNEQFF.

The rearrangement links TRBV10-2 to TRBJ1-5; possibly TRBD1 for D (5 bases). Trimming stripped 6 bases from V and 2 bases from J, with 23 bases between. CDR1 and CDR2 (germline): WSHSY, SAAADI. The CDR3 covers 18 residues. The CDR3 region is CASSETGPESSGNQPQHF. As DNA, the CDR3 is TGCGCCAGCAGCGAAACAGGTCCCGAATCTTCTGGCAATCAGCCCCAGCATTTT.

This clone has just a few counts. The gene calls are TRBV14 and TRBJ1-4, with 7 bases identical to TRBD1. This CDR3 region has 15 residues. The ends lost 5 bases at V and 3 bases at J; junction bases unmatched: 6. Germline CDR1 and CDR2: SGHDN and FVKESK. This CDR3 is CASSDRQGPNEKLFF. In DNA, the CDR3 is TGTGCCAGCAGCGACCGACAGGGACCTAATGAAAAACTGTTTTTT.

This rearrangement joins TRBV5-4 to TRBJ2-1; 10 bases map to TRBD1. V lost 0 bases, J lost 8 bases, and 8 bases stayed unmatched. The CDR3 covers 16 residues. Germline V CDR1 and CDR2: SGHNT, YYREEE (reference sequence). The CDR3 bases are TGTGCCAGCAGCTTGGAACCGGACAGGGGGTTTGATGAGCAGTTCTTC. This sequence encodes CASSLEPDRGFDEQFF.

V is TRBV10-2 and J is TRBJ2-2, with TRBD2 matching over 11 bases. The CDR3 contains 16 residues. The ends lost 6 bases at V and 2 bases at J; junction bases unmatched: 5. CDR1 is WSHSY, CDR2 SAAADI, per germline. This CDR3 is CASRLTSGGNTGELFF. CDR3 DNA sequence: TGCGCCAGCAGATTAACTAGCGGGGGCAACACCGGGGAGCTGTTTTTT.

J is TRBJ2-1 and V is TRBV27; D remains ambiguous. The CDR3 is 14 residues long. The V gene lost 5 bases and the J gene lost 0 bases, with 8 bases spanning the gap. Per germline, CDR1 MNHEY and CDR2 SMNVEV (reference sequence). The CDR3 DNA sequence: TGTGCCAGCAGTCGACAAAGCTCCTACAATGAGCAGTTCTTC. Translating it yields CASSRQSSYNEQFF.

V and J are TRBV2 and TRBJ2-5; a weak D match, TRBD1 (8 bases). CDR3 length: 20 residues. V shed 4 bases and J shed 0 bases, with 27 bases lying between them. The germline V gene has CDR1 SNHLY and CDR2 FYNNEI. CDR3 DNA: TGTGCCAGCAGTGGCCGGGACAGGACTCCTCGGGGGGAGTACCAAGAGACCCAGTACTTC. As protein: CASSGRDRTPRGEYQETQYF.

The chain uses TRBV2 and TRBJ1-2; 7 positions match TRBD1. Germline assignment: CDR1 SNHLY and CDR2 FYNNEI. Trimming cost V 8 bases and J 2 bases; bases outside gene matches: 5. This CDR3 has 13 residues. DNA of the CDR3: TGTGCCAGCGGACAGGACGGAAACTATGGCTACACCTTC. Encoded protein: CASGQDGNYGYTF.

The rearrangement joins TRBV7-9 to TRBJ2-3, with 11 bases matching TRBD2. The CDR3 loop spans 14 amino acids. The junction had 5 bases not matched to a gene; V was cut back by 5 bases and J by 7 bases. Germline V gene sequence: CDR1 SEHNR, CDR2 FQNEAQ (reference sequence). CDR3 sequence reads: CASSRTSGSNTQYF. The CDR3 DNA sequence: TGTGCCAGCAGCCGTACTAGCGGGAGTAATACGCAGTATTTT.

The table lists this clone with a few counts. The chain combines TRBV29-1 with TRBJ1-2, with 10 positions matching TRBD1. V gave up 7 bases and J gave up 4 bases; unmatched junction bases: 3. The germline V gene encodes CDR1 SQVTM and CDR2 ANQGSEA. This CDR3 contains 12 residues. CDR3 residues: CSADRGPYGYTF. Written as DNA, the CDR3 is TGCAGCGCCGACAGGGGGCCCTATGGCTACACCTTC.

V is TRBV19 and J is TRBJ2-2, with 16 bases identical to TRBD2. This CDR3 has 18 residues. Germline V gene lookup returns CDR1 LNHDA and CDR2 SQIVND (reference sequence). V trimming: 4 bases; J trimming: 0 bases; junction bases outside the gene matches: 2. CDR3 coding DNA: TGTGCCAGTAGTAAGGGACTAGCGGGAGGGTCGAACACCGGGGAGCTGTTTTTT. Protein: CASSKGLAGGSNTGELFF.

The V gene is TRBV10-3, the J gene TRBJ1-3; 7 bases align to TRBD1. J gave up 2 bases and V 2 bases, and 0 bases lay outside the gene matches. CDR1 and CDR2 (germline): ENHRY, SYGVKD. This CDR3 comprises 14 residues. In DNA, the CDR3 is TGTGCCATCAGTGAGGGGACAGCTGGAAACACCATATATTTT. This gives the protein CAISEGTAGNTIYF.

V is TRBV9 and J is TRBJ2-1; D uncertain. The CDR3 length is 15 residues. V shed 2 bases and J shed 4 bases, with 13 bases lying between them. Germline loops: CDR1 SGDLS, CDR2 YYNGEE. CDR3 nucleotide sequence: TGTGCCAGCAGCGTCGGATCTTCAGAGTACAATGAGCAGTTCTTC. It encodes CASSVGSSEYNEQFF.

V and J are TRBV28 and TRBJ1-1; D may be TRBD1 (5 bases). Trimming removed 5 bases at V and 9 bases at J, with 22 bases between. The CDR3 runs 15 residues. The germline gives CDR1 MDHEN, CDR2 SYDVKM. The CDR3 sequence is CASSITPRGGGKAFF. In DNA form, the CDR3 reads TGTGCCAGCAGTATCACCCCCCGGGGGGGAGGGAAAGCTTTCTTT.